This TCR beta chain was captured by sequencing in a study of shared clonotypes between healthy human individuals. Produced via immunoSEQ multiplex PCR; TCRdb's table is partial and in-frame only. The sample contains roughly 100,000 clones, roughly 66% of which appear only once. This clone was observed a few times. Germline is not matched at one junction end, which may reflect a read error. The CDR3 consists of 15 residues. The germline V gene has CDR1 MDHEN and CDR2 SYDVKM. Sequenced material: memory CD8+ T cells sorted from blood. Subset reported: CD45RO+ cells pooled with CCR7-negative TemRA cells. The clonotype comes from a woman in her twenties or thirties in good health. The rearrangement links TRBV28 to TRBJ1-5; weak D call: TRBD1 (6 bases). The CDR3 spells CASKDSLRGNQPQHF. Here the CDR3 DNA reads TGTGCCAGCAAAGATAGTCTCAGGGGCAACCAGCCCCAGCATTTT.